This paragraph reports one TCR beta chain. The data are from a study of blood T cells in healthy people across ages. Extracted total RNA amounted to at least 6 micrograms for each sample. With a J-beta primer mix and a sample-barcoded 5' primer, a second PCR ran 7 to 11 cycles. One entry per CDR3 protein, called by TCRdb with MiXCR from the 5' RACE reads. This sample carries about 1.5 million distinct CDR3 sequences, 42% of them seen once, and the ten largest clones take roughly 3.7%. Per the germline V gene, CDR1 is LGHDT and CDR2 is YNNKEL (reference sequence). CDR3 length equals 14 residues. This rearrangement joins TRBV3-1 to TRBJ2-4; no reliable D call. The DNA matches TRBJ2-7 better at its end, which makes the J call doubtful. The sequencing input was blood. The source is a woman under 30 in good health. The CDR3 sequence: CASSQDPASSEQYF. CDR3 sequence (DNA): TGTGCCAGCAGCCAAGATCCGGCGAGCTCCGAGCAGTACTTC.